The 3 T cell receptor beta chains below all came from one sample that was sequenced in a study of shared clonotypes between healthy human individuals. Produced via immunoSEQ multiplex PCR; TCRdb's table is partial and in-frame only. The sample lists 520,000 or so clones; approximately 85% were seen once. Sequencing used PBMCs. The receptors were sampled from a woman in her thirties or forties in good health. Some clones in this sample may be carry-over from other donors' samples.

The V call is TRBV7-3, the J call TRBJ2-7; 7 bases fit TRBD2. Losses at the gene ends were 0 bases for V and 9 bases for J; bases not matched to a gene: 11. The CDR3 contains 15 residues. The V gene's germline CDR1 is SGHTA and CDR2 FQGTGA. Written as DNA, the CDR3 is TGTGCCAGCAGCTTAACGGCGGGAGAGCCCTTAAGGCAGTACTTC. Protein product: CASSLTAGEPLRQYF.

The V call is TRBV20-1, the J call TRBJ1-1, with D unclear. The CDR3 is 11 residues long. Germline V gene data show CDR1 as DFQATT and CDR2 as SNEGSKA (reference sequence). The V gene lost 4 bases and the J gene lost 1 base, with 4 bases spanning the gap. The CDR3 spells CSAIENTEAFF. Here the CDR3 DNA reads TGCAGTGCTATAGAGAACACTGAAGCTTTCTTT.

This clone was detected once. This sequence joins TRBV19 and TRBJ2-5; 7 bases match TRBD1. There are 15 residues in the CDR3. The junction had 11 bases not matched to a gene; V was cut back by 5 bases and J by 5 bases. CDR1 LNHDA and CDR2 SQIVND come from the germline V gene (reference sequence). The CDR3 spells CASSALTGYEETQYF. The CDR3, as DNA: TGTGCCAGTAGTGCCCTGACAGGGTACGAGGAGACCCAGTACTTC. The whole variable domain, filled in from reference TRBV19 and TRBJ2-5, reads DGGITQSPKYLFRKEGQNVTLSCEQNLNHDAMYWYRQDPGQGLRLIYYSQIVNDFQKGDIAEGYSVSREKKESFPLTVTSAQKNPTAFYLCASSALTGYEETQYFGPGTRLLVL.